This T cell receptor beta chain originates from a study of T cell responses to AZD1222 COVID-19 vaccine. Study at large: Samples with a second dose at about 4 or about 12 weeks were pooled together.

Study-wide results and limits: Spike-specific TCR breadth and depth were elevated following two AZD1222 doses.

This CDR3 spans 16 amino acids. Germline CDR1 and CDR2: SGDLS and YYNGEE. V lost 0 bases and J lost 8, with 15 bases in between. As to this clone: Its antigen is as yet unknown.

The protocol was immunoSEQ multiplex PCR, while the TCRdb copy is restricted to in-frame clones and leaves out a portion. The sample shows 110,000 to 150,000 clones, roughly 92% of them seen only once. The specimen comprised peripheral blood, sampled on day 0 of AZD1222 vaccination. The sequence was collected from an adult in good health. This sequence joins TRBV9 and TRBJ1-6; possible D gene TRBD1, 5 bases. CDR3 residues: CASSVGDGDGDSPLHF. CDR3 in DNA: TGTGCCAGCAGCGTAGGAGACGGGGACGGAGATTCACCCCTCCACTTT.